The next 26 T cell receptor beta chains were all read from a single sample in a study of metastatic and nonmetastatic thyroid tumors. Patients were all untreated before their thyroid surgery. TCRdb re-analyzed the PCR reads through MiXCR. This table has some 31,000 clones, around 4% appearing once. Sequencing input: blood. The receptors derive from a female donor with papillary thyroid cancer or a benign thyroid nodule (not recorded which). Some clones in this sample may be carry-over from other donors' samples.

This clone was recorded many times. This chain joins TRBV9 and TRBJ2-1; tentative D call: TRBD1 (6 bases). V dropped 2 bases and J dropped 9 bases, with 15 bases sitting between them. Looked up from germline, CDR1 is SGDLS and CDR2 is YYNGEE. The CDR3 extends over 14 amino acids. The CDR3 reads CASSVDQGRGEQFF. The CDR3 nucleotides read TGTGCCAGCAGCGTCGACCAGGGGCGCGGTGAGCAGTTCTTC.

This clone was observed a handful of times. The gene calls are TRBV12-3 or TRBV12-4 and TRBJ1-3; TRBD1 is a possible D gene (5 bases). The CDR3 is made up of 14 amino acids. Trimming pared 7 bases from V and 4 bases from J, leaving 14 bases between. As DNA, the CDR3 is TGTGCCAGCAACGACAGTCCATCCGGAAACACCATATATTTT. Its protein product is CASNDSPSGNTIYF.

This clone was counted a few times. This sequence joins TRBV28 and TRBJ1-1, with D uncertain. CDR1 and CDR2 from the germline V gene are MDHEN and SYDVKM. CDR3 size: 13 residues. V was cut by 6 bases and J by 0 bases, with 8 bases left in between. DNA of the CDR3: TGTGCCAGCAGCCCTTCCATGAACACTGAAGCTTTCTTT. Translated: CASSPSMNTEAFF.

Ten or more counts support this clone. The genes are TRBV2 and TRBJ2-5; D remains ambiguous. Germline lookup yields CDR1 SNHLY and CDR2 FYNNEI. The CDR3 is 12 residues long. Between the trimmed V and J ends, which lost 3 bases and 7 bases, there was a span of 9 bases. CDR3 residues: CASSDRAGTQYF. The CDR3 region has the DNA TGTGCCAGCAGTGACCGGGCTGGGACCCAGTACTTC.

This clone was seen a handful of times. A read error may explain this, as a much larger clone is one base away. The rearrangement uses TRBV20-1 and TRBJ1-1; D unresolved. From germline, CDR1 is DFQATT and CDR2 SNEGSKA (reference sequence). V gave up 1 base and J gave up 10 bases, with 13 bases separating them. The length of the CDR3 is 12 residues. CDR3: CSARGSGSAAFF. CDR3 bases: TGCAGTGCTAGAGGTTCGGGGTCGGCAGCTTTCTTT.

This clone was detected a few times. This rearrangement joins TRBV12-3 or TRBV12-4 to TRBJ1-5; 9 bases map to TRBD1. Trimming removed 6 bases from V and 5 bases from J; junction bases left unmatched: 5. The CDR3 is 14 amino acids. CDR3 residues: CASSSDRGDQPQHF. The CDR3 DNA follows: TGTGCCAGCAGCTCGGACAGGGGCGATCAGCCCCAGCATTTT.

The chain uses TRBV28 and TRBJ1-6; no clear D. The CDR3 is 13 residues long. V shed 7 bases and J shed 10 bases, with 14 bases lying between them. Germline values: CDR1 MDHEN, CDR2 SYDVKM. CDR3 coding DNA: TGTGCCAGCAAAGAAGTTCACCACTCACCCCTCCACTTT. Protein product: CASKEVHHSPLHF.

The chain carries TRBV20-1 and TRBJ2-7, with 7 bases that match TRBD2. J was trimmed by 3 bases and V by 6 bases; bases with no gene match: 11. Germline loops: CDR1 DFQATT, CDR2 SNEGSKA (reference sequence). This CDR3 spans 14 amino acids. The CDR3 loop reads CSAGGGGVLYEQYF. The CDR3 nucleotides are TGCAGTGCAGGTGGGGGGGGTGTTCTCTACGAGCAGTACTTC.

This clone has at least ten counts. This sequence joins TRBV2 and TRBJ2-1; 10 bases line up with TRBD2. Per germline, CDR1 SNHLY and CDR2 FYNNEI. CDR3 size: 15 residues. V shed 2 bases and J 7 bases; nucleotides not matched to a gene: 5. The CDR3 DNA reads TGTGCCAGCAGTGAACTAGCGGGAGTTCCGAATGAGCAGTTCTTC. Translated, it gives CASSELAGVPNEQFF.

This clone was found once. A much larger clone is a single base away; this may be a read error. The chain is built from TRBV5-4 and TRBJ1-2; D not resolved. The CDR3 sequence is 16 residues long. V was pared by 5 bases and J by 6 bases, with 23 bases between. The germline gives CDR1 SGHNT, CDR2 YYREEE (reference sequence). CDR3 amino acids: CASRYEKALSRHGYTF. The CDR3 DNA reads TGTGCCAGCAGATATGAGAAGGCTTTATCACGACATGGCTACACCTTC.

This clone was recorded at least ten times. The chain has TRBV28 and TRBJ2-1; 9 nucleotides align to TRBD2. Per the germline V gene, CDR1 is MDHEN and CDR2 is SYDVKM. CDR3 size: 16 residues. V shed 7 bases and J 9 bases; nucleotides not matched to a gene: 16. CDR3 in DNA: TGTGCCAGCACGTTTAAGGGGGCGGGAGGGGTCGGTGAGCAGTTCTTC. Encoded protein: CASTFKGAGGVGEQFF.

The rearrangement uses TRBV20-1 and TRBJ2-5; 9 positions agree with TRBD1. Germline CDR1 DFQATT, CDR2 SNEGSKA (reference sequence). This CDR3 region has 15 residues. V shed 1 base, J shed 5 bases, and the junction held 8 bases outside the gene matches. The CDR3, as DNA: TGCAGTGCTAGAGTATTGGGACAGGGTATTGAGACCCAGTACTTC. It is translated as CSARVLGQGIETQYF.

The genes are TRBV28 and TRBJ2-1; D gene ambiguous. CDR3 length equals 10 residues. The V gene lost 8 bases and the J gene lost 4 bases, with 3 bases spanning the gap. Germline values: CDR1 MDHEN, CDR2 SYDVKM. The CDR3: CASAYNEQFF. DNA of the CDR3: TGTGCCAGCGCATACAATGAGCAGTTCTTC.

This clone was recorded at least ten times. DNA for the CDR3: TGTGCCAGTAGTACCCTGAGCTCTGGGGCCAACGTCCTGACTTTC. Protein: CASSTLSSGANVLTF. The V gene is TRBV19, the J gene TRBJ2-6; no definite D call. V was trimmed by 4 bases and J by 0 bases, leaving 7 bases between them. Germline V lookup: CDR1 LNHDA, CDR2 SQIVND (reference sequence). There are 15 residues in the CDR3.

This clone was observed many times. The CDR3 loop is CASSSRQGAMSKTDTQYF. The CDR3 nucleotides read TGTGCCAGCAGCTCCCGACAGGGGGCTATGTCAAAAACAGATACGCAGTATTTT. The chain joins TRBV7-8 to TRBJ2-3; 10 bases align to TRBD1. The CDR3 has 18 amino acids. Germline V gene lookup returns CDR1 SGHVS and CDR2 FQNEAQ. Trimming at V came to 4 bases and at J to 3 bases, leaving 13 bases not matched to a gene.

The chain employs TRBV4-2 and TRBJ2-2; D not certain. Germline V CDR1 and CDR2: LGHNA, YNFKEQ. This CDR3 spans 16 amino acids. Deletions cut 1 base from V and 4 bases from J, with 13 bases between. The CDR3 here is CASSQVGLEGTGELFF. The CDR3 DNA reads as TGTGCCAGCAGCCAAGTAGGGCTAGAAGGCACCGGGGAGCTGTTTTTT.

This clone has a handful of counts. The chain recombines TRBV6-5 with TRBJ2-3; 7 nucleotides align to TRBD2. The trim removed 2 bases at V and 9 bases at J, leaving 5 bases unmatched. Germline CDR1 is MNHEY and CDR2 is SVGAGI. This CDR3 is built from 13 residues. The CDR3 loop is CASSYTVGGTQYF. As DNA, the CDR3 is TGTGCCAGCAGTTACACCGTGGGGGGGACGCAGTATTTT.

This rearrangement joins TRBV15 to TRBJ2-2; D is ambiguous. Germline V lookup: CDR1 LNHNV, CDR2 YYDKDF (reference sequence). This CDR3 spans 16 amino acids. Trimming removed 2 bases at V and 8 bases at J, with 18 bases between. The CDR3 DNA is TGTGCCACCAGCAGATATCGTGGGCAGGTCACTGGGGAGCTGTTTTTT. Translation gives CATSRYRGQVTGELFF. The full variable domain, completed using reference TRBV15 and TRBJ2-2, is DAMVIQNPRYQVTQFGKPVTLSCSQTLNHNVMYWYQQKSSQAPKLLFHYYDKDFNNEADTPDNFQSRRPNTSFCFLDIRSPGLGDTAMYLCATSRYRGQVTGELFFGEGSRLTVL.

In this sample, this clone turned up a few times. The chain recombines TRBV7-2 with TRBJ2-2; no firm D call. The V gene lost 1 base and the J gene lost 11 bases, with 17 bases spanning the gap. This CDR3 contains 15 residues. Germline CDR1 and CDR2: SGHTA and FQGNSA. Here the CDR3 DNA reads TGTGCCAGCAGCTTAGGACGGATCTACACCGTTGAGCTGTTTTTT. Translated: CASSLGRIYTVELFF.

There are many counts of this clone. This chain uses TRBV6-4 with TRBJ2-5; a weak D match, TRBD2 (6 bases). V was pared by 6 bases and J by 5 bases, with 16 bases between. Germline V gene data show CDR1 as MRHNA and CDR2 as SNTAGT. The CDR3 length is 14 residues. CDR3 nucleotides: TGTGCCAGCAGGGAGGGACCCCCACCTGAGACCCAGTACTTC. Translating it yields CASREGPPPETQYF.

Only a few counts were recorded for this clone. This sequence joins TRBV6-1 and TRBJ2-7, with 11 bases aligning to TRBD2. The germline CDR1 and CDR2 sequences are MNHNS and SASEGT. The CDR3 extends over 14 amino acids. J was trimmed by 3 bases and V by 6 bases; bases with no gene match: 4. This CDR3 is CASRASGGYYEQYF. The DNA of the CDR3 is TGTGCCAGCAGGGCTAGCGGGGGGTACTACGAGCAGTACTTC.

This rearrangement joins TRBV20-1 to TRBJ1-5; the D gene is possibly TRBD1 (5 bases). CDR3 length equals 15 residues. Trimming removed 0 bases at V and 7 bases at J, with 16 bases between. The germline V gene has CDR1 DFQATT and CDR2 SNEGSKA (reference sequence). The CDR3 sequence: CSARDLGVASQPQHF. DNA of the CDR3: TGCAGTGCTAGAGATCTGGGGGTGGCCTCACAGCCCCAGCATTTT.

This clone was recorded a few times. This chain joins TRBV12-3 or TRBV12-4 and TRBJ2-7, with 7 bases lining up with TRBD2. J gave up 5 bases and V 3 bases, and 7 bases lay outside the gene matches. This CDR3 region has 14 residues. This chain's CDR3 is CASSFPGLIHEQYF. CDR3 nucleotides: TGTGCCAGCAGTTTCCCGGGACTAATTCACGAGCAGTACTTC.

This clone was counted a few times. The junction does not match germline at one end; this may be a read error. CDR3 in DNA: TGTGTCAGCATCCAGCGACAGGGGCATGGTGAAGCTTTCTTT. Its translation is CVSIQRQGHGEAFF. The chain uses TRBV6-1 and TRBJ1-1, with TRBD1 matching 8 bases. The CDR3 spans 14 residues. Germline CDR1 MNHNS, CDR2 SASEGT.

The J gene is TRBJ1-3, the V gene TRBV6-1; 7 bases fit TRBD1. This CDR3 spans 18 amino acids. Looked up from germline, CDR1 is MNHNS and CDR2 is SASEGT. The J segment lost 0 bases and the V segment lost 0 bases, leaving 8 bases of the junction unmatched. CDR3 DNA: TGTGCCAGCAGTGAAGCGCTAACAGGGGCCGCCTCTGGAAACACCATATATTTT. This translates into CASSEALTGAASGNTIYF.

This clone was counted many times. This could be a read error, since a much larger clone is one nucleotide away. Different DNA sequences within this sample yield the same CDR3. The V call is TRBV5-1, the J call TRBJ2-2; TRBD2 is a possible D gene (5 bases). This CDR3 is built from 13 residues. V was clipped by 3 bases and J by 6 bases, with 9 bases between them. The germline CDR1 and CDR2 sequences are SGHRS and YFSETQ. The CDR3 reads CASSSSGAGELFF. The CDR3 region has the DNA TGCGCCAGCAGCTCAAGCGGAGCCGGGGAGCTGTTTTTT.